The 11 T cell receptor beta chains given below trace back to one sample, sequenced in a study of T cell responses to AZD1222 COVID-19 vaccine. Sequenced by immunoSEQ multiplex PCR; TCRdb stores in-frame clones only, minus some. This table has about 100,000 clones, 80% to 90% appearing once. The sample in question was peripheral blood, obtained on day 0 of AZD1222 vaccination. Receptors were obtained from an adult in good health.

As regards this clone: Other DNA sequences in this sample translate to the same CDR3. The chain combines TRBV18 with TRBJ2-2, with unresolved D. This CDR3 has 15 amino acids. The ends were cut back, 1 base at V and 1 base at J, with 7 bases in the middle. Germline CDR1 is KGHSH and CDR2 is LQKENI. Here the CDR3 reads CASSPRSRNTGELFF. Written as DNA, the CDR3 is TGTGCCAGCTCACCACGGTCAAGGAACACCGGGGAGCTGTTTTTT.

The chain recombines TRBV6-5 with TRBJ1-1, with a possible D match to TRBD1 (6 bases). The CDR3 is 13 residues long. The ends were cut back, 6 bases at V and 1 base at J, with 9 bases in the middle. CDR1 MNHEY and CDR2 SVGAGI come from the germline V gene. The CDR3 region is CASSSRGNTEAFF. DNA for the CDR3: TGTGCCAGCAGCAGCAGGGGGAACACTGAAGCTTTCTTT.

The chain joins TRBV5-4 to TRBJ2-1; TRBD2 matches 13 bases. J was trimmed by 2 bases and V by 4 bases; bases with no gene match: 3. This CDR3 is built from 16 residues. CDR1 is SGHNT, CDR2 YYREEE, per germline (reference sequence). The CDR3 loop reads CASSPTSGGAYNEQFF. CDR3 DNA sequence: TGTGCCAGCAGCCCTACTAGCGGGGGGGCCTACAATGAGCAGTTCTTC.

This clone was picked up one time. This chain uses TRBV19 with TRBJ1-4; tentative D call: TRBD1 (6 bases). With 5 bases removed from V and 8 bases from J, the gap between germline ends came to 12 bases. CDR3 length: 13 residues. Germline V gene lookup returns CDR1 LNHDA and CDR2 SQIVND (reference sequence). This CDR3 reads CASSPRQEEKLFF. CDR3 sequence (DNA): TGTGCCAGTAGTCCCCGACAGGAAGAAAAACTGTTTTTT.

The gene calls are TRBV10-1 and TRBJ1-3, with a tentative D call TRBD1 (5 bases). Looked up from germline, CDR1 is WNHNN and CDR2 is SYGVQD (reference sequence). V lost 6 bases and J 1 base, leaving 19 bases between the germline ends. The CDR3 length is 17 residues. In DNA form, the CDR3 reads TGCGCCAGCAGGACAGAGGACGGTGCACTATCTGGAAACACCATATATTTT. Protein sequence: CASRTEDGALSGNTIYF.

As concerns this clone: The same CDR3 arises from other DNA sequences in this sample as well. The rearrangement uses TRBV18 and TRBJ2-5; no reliable D call. The germline V and J ends were trimmed by 3 bases and 1 base, with 0 bases remaining between them. The CDR3 has 11 amino acids. Germline CDR1 is KGHSH and CDR2 is LQKENI. The chain's CDR3 is CASSPQETQYF. Here the CDR3 DNA reads TGTGCCAGCTCACCCCAAGAGACCCAGTACTTC.

The CDR3 here is CASATEYQPQHF. DNA of the CDR3: TGTGCCAGTGCTACAGAGTATCAGCCCCAGCATTTT. The chain carries TRBV19 and TRBJ1-5; D uncertain. CDR1 and CDR2 from the germline V gene are LNHDA and SQIVND (reference sequence). Trimming removed 8 bases from V and 5 bases from J, with 10 bases in between. There are 12 residues in the CDR3.

This clone was detected only a few times. This chain uses TRBV9 with TRBJ1-2; unclear D gene. Germline V gene sequence: CDR1 SGDLS, CDR2 YYNGEE. The CDR3 is 13 amino acids. Between the trimmed V and J ends, which lost 2 bases and 5 bases, there was a span of 10 bases. The CDR3 nucleotides are TGTGCCAGCAGCGTTTTACCGTTGTATGGCTACACCTTC. Amino acids: CASSVLPLYGYTF.

The chain recombines TRBV12-3 or TRBV12-4 with TRBJ2-7; D is uncertain. The CDR3 runs 11 residues. Trimming took off 6 bases at V and 6 bases at J, with 9 bases between the two ends. In DNA form, the CDR3 reads TGTGCCAGCAGCGCAAGAGCCGAGCAGTACTTC. As protein: CASSARAEQYF.

This rearrangement joins TRBV9 to TRBJ2-5, with D unclear. This CDR3 comprises 16 residues. From germline, CDR1 is SGDLS and CDR2 YYNGEE. V was cut by 0 bases and J by 1 base, with 13 bases left in between. The CDR3 region is CASSVGGNSVQETQYF. DNA for the CDR3: TGTGCCAGCAGCGTAGGTGGGAACTCAGTCCAAGAGACCCAGTACTTC.

The chain carries TRBV7-2 and TRBJ1-5; 8 nucleotides align to TRBD1. CDR3 length equals 16 residues. The ends lost 4 bases at V and 0 bases at J; junction bases unmatched: 5. The V gene's germline CDR1 is SGHTA and CDR2 FQGNSA. CDR3 sequence: CASSYRQGNSNQPQHF. DNA of the CDR3: TGTGCCAGCAGCTATCGACAGGGGAATAGCAATCAGCCCCAGCATTTT.